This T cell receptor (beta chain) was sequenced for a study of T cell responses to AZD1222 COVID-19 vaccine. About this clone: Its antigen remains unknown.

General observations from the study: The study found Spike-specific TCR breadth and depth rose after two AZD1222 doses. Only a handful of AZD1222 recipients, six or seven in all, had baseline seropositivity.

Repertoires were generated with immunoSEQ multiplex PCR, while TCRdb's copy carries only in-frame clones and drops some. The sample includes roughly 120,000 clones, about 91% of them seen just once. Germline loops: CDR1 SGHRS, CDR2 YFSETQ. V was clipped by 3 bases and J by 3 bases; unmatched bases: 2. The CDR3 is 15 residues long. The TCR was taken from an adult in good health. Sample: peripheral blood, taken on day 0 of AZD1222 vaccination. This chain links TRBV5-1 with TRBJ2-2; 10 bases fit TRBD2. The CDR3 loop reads CASSSLAGDTGELFF. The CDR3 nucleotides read TGCGCCAGCAGCTCGCTAGCGGGAGACACCGGGGAGCTGTTTTTT. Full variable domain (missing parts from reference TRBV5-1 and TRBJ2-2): KAGVTQTPRYLIKTRGQQVTLSCSPISGHRSVSWYQQTPGQGLQFLFEYFSETQRNKGNFPGRFSGRQFSNSRSEMNVSTLELGDSALYLCASSSLAGDTGELFFGEGSRLTVL.